The rows below give T cell receptor beta chains drawn from one sample of a study of blood T cell repertoires in COVID-19. This table comes from immunoSEQ multiplex PCR, and its TCRdb copy is limited to in-frame clones, with some not included. The repertoire holds approximately 100,000 clones, around 90% seen once, with less than 7.5% in the top ten. Sequences were obtained from peripheral blood. Receptor source: a woman aged 60-70 years with acute or convalescent COVID-19. The CDR3 runs from the conserved cysteine through the conserved F or W. The order of the fields is V gene, D gene, clone size, J gene, CDR3 length, CDR3 DNA, CDR3 protein. A D gene is named only where the DNA matches it firmly. Some rows mark clone size as missing; the rest say once, few, many or name a class of expanded clone.

TRBV6-5	TRBD1	-	TRBJ1-2	14	TGTGCCAGCAGTTACTCGACAGGGAACTATGGCTACACCTTC	CASSYSTGNYGYTF
TRBV7-3	TRBD2	-	TRBJ2-3	15	TGTGCCAGCAGCCCCTACGGGGGGGATCGAGATACGCAGTATTTT	CASSPYGGDRDTQYF
TRBV28	TRBD1	-	TRBJ1-5	15	TGTGCCAGCAGTATGGGCGGAGGGGGCGGTCAGCCCCAGCATTTT	CASSMGGGGGQPQHF
TRBV15	-	-	TRBJ1-3	15	TGTGCCACCAGCAGAGAGGGCCAGGGCGGAAACACCATATATTTT	CATSREGQGGNTIYF
TRBV7-9	-	-	TRBJ1-5	14	TGTGCCAGCAGCGAACAGGGTTACAATCAGCCCCAGCATTTT	CASSEQGYNQPQHF
TRBV18	-	-	TRBJ1-4	13	TGTGCCAGCTCAGAGAACCTTAATGAAAAACTGTTTTTT	CASSENLNEKLFF
TRBV5-4	-	-	TRBJ1-4	12	TGTGCCAGCAGCCGGGGAGGAGAAAAACTGTTTTTT	CASSRGGEKLFF
TRBV20-1	-	-	TRBJ2-7	11	TGCAGTGCTAGCGGCGGCTACGAGCAGTACTTC	CSASGGYEQYF
TRBV7-2	TRBD1	-	TRBJ2-5	14	TGTGCCAGCAGCTTAGACAGGGGGCGAGAGACCCAGTACTTC	CASSLDRGRETQYF
TRBV6-2/TRBV6-3	-	once	TRBJ1-2	16	TGTGCCAGCAGCCCTCGACAGGCCTTGCCTAACTATGGCTACACCTTC	CASSPRQALPNYGYTF
TRBV6-6	TRBD1	-	TRBJ1-5	16	TGTGCCAGCAGTTACTCCAGGGGGCTTGGCAATCAGCCCCAGCATTTT	CASSYSRGLGNQPQHF
TRBV3-1/TRBV3-2	-	-	TRBJ1-2	14	TGTGCCAGCAGACCACAGGGTACTGTAGATGGCTACACCTTC	CASRPQGTVDGYTF
TRBV6-1	-	-	TRBJ1-1	14	TGTGCCAGCAGTGAGGGCGGGTGGGGAACTGAAGCTTTCTTT	CASSEGGWGTEAFF
TRBV7-2	-	-	TRBJ2-5	13	TGTGCCAGCAGCTTAACAGGCGTTCAGACCCAGTACTTC	CASSLTGVQTQYF
TRBV19	-	-	TRBJ2-5	15	TGTGCCAGTAGTATCTCGGGGGGCGCGAGGGAGACCCAGTACTTC	CASSISGGARETQYF
TRBV6-1	TRBD2	-	TRBJ2-7	15	TGTGCCAGCAGTGATGAACTAGCGGGAGTTAACGAGCAGTACTTC	CASSDELAGVNEQYF
TRBV7-2	-	-	TRBJ2-1	16	TGTGCCAGCAGCTTGAGTTCCTGGAGCTCCTACAATGAGCAGTTCTTC	CASSLSSWSSYNEQFF
TRBV7-9	-	-	TRBJ1-2	13	TGTGCCAGCAGCGAAGACAGGTTCTATGGCTACACCTTC	CASSEDRFYGYTF
TRBV3-1/TRBV3-2	TRBD1	once	TRBJ1-2	14	TGTGCCAGCAGCCACCGGACAGGGGTCTATGGCTACACCTTC	CASSHRTGVYGYTF
TRBV7-3	TRBD2	-	TRBJ2-3	15	TGTGCCAGCAGCCAAGGACTAGCCCGCACAGATACGCAGTATTTT	CASSQGLARTDTQYF
TRBV3-1/TRBV3-2	TRBD1	-	TRBJ2-5	15	TGTGCCAGCAGCCCGGGGACAGGGGGACAAGAGACCCAGTACTTC	CASSPGTGGQETQYF
TRBV24-1	-	-	TRBJ1-5	13	TGTGCCACCAGTTTGGCAGGGAATCAGCCCCAGCATTTT	CATSLAGNQPQHF
TRBV28	-	-	TRBJ2-3	14	TGTGCCAGCAGTTGGACAGACCTCACAGATACGCAGTATTTT	CASSWTDLTDTQYF
TRBV27	TRBD2	-	TRBJ2-7	15	TGTGCCAGCAGTTTCTCCGGGACTAGTGACTACGAGCAGTACTTC	CASSFSGTSDYEQYF
TRBV5-1	-	-	TRBJ1-1	12	TGCGCCAGCAGCCCAGGGGAAACTGAAGCTTTCTTT	CASSPGETEAFF
TRBV7-9	-	-	TRBJ1-6	12	TGTGCCAGCAGGGAGGGGAATTCACCCCTCCACTTT	CASREGNSPLHF
TRBV5-5	-	-	TRBJ2-2	13	TGTGCCAGCAGCCGCCAGGGGTCCGGGGAGCTGTTTTTT	CASSRQGSGELFF
TRBV30	TRBD1	-	TRBJ1-4	14	TGTGCCTGGACTAGACAGGGGTCTAATGAAAAACTGTTTTTT	CAWTRQGSNEKLFF
TRBV5-1	TRBD1	-	TRBJ1-2	13	TGCGCCAGCAGTGAACAGGGGGACTATGGCTACACCTTC	CASSEQGDYGYTF
TRBV27	-	-	TRBJ1-2	13	TGTGCCAGCAGTTTGTCTCAGAACTATGGCTACACCTTC	CASSLSQNYGYTF
TRBV4-1	-	-	TRBJ1-1	15	TGCGCCAGCAGCCAAGATCCGGAGGTGAACACTGAAGCTTTCTTT	CASSQDPEVNTEAFF
TRBV18	TRBD1	-	TRBJ1-3	16	TGTGCCAGCTCACCCGGACAGGGGAACGCTGGAAACACCATATATTTT	CASSPGQGNAGNTIYF
TRBV15	-	-	TRBJ2-5	14	TGTGCCACCAGCAGTAACCAGGATCTCAAGTCCCAGTACTTC	CATSSNQDLKSQYF
TRBV10-3	TRBD1	-	TRBJ1-2	14	TGTGCCATCAGTGAGTCGACGGACAGGGGAAAAAACACCTTC	CAISESTDRGKNTF
TRBV7-7	-	-	TRBJ2-2	16	TGTGCTAGCAGCCCCAGAGGGGGAGTTGTCACCGGGGAGCTGTTTTTT	CASSPRGGVVTGELFF
TRBV5-4	TRBD1	-	TRBJ2-1	15	TGTGCCAGCAGCGCCGGGACAGGGTCCTACAATGAGCAGTTCTTC	CASSAGTGSYNEQFF
TRBV29-1	-	few	TRBJ2-2	14	TGCAGCGTTGAAAGTAGTAGGGAGACCGGGGAGCTGTTTTTT	CSVESSRETGELFF
TRBV7-9	TRBD2	-	TRBJ2-2	14	TGTGCCAGCAGCTCCCAGGCGGGAGTGGGGGAGCTGTTTTTT	CASSSQAGVGELFF
TRBV5-1	-	once	TRBJ1-6	16	TGCGCCAGCAGCCTCCGGGAGAGCTCCTATAATTCACCCCTCCACTTT	CASSLRESSYNSPLHF
TRBV2	TRBD1	few	TRBJ2-3	15	TGTGCCAGCAGTTTGGACAGGATTAAAACAGATACGCAGTATTTT	CASSLDRIKTDTQYF
TRBV10-3	TRBD1	once	TRBJ1-4	14	TGTGCCATCAGTGCGACAGGGACTAATGAAAAACTGTTTTTT	CAISATGTNEKLFF
TRBV5-1	TRBD2	-	TRBJ2-1	15	TGCGCCAGCAGCTTGGAGGGAGGGCCCTACAATGAGCAGTTCTTC	CASSLEGGPYNEQFF
TRBV24-1	-	-	TRBJ1-1	16	TGTGCCACCAGTGGTAACGGGAACGGGCCCCTCACTGAAGCTTTCTTT	CATSGNGNGPLTEAFF
TRBV2	-	once	TRBJ2-5	13	TGTGCCAGCAGTCTAGGGACTCTAATCACCCAGTACTTC	CASSLGTLITQYF
TRBV5-1	TRBD1	once	TRBJ1-2	14	TGCGCCAGCAGCCCGGGACAGCCTAACTATGGCTACACCTTC	CASSPGQPNYGYTF
TRBV18	-	-	TRBJ1-2	13	TGTGCCAGCTCACCCGGGGGTAACTATGGCTACACCTTC	CASSPGGNYGYTF
TRBV4-2	TRBD2	-	TRBJ2-2	18	TGTGCCAGCAGCCAACGCGCCCAAACTAGCGGGAAGGGCGGGGAGCTGTTTTTT	CASSQRAQTSGKGGELFF
TRBV7-9	TRBD1	-	TRBJ1-2	14	TGTGCCAGCAGCTTTGGACAGGGGACCTATGGCTACACCTTC	CASSFGQGTYGYTF
TRBV19	TRBD1	once	TRBJ1-5	16	TGTGCCAGTAGTTACCAGGGGGCGCGGAGCAATCAGCCCCAGCATTTT	CASSYQGARSNQPQHF
TRBV11-2	TRBD1	-	TRBJ1-4	15	TGTGCCAGCAGCTTTAGACTAGGGGGCCAGGAAAAACTGTTTTTT	CASSFRLGGQEKLFF
TRBV7-8	-	-	TRBJ1-4	15	TGTGCCAGCAGCTTAGCGCAGGTCAGGGAGGGAAAACTGTTTTTT	CASSLAQVREGKLFF
TRBV19	TRBD1	-	TRBJ1-2	15	TGTGCCAGTAGTATTCCCGGGGGACAGTTCTATGGCTACACCTTC	CASSIPGGQFYGYTF